This T cell receptor beta chain appears in the sequencing data of a study of blood T cell repertoires in COVID-19. Whole-study context: The United States, Italy and Spain provided the acute and convalescent COVID-19 samples. PBMCs, B-cell-depleted T cells, or T cells provided the cDNA or gDNA that made up the material.

As processed by the authors: How many nucleated cells were present was estimated from reference gene primer amplification. Assay: immunoSEQ multiplex PCR; the TCRdb copy retains only in-frame clones and omits some. That table is the source of V, J and clone size, and D and trimming were worked out from the DNA. The table records fewer than 90,000 clones, 90% to 95% of them present only once. V trimming: 4 bases; J trimming: 3 bases; junction bases outside the gene matches: 14. The germline gives CDR1 SGHKS, CDR2 YYEKEE (reference sequence). This CDR3 contains 17 residues. Sequencing input: peripheral blood. This receptor was taken from a human donor with active COVID-19. The donor label of this sample is uncertain. The V call is TRBV5-5, the J call TRBJ2-3; 7 positions agree with TRBD2. The CDR3 reads CASSLRGPGGGTDTQYF. CDR3 DNA sequence: TGTGCCAGCAGCCTCCGAGGCCCGGGAGGTGGGACAGATACGCAGTATTTT.